The sequence of this TCR beta chain was determined in a study of T cell responses to AZD1222 COVID-19 vaccine. About this clone itself: Its antigen remains unidentified.

TCRdb keeps only in-frame clones here, not all; method: immunoSEQ multiplex PCR. The data show about 130,000 clones, with over 85% seen just once and about 0.91% held by the top ten. The length of the CDR3 is 15 residues. The J segment lost 0 bases and the V segment lost 5 bases, leaving 2 bases of the junction unmatched. The V gene's germline CDR1 is WNHNN and CDR2 SYGVQD (reference sequence). Study results and caveats: The donor group comprised mostly white British people and more females; the analysis possibly underestimated clonal diversity. Vaccine-associated CD4 TCRs ranged over spike, dominating at 160-218 and 743-854. Repertoire sampling was restricted to post-peak T cell response timepoints. Unmutated variant regions are reportedly targeted by nearly half of spike-specific TCRs.

This receptor was taken from an adult in good health. The sample was peripheral blood, taken on day 0 of AZD1222 vaccination. V usage is TRBV10-1 and J usage is TRBJ2-1; 9 bases are a match to TRBD1. The CDR3 bases are TGCGCCAGCAGTAGGGGACAGGGCTCCTACAATGAGCAGTTCTTC. This encodes CASSRGQGSYNEQFF.